Listed below are T cell receptor beta chains from one sample, sequenced in a study of CD8+ T cells in alopecia areata. The assay was immunoSEQ multiplex PCR, and TCRdb's table has in-frame clones only and misses some. Of tens of thousands of clones in the sample, roughly 61% were seen once. The sample in question was CD8+ T cells sorted from blood, obtained at week 0. Receptors were obtained from a human donor with alopecia areata. CDR3s include the opening cysteine and the closing phenylalanine or tryptophan.

TRBV2,CARFMGAANYGYTF
TRBV28,CASSLTGSTDTQYF
TRBV30,CAWSPSYNEQFF
TRBV6-5,CASSYSLGGEQYF
TRBV9,CASSVEGSTDTQYF
TRBV29-1,CSVAGGRVTGELFF
TRBV29-1,CSVDGTSGGYEQYF
TRBV6-1,CASSESGASSYEQYF
TRBV7-9,CASSLALSNQETQYF
TRBV6-5,CASSTRDAQETQYF
TRBV10-3,CAISEGLAGITYEQYF
TRBV29-1,CSVVPGGSRGINYEQYF
TRBV27,CASSLLGGNGYTF
TRBV28,CAIQELRYPYDGYTF
TRBV5-1,CASSLSLGRSNTGELFF
TRBV29-1,CSVVRSGGVNYNEQFF
TRBV29-1,CSVGTSNTDTQYF
TRBV19,CASSLSGRTDTQYF
TRBV7-6,CASSPGLGFYEQYF
TRBV7-9,CASSLGNQGIRTKNIQYF
TRBV29-1,CSVPRGTGDFEQPQHF
TRBV4-3,CASSQAYGGPEQYF
TRBV5-5,CASSRFRPSGVFSVETQYF
TRBV27,CASSPRTGLNTEAFF
TRBV2,CASSDVRNEQFF
TRBV29-1,CSVVRQGHYEQYF
TRBV6-1,CASSATGLSYEQYF
TRBV5-1,CASSSTGGMDYEQYF
TRBV23-1,CASSTGTGCVEKQFF
TRBV5-1,CASSPEGDTNQPQHF
TRBV7-2,CASSFAGGDSYEQYF
TRBV19,CASSPGYGYTF
TRBV9,CASSGGLGRNEQYF
TRBV6-5,CASTTGGGADEQFF
TRBV4-1,CASSLNDLGETQYF
TRBV7-3,CASSPMGGPQETQYF
TRBV27,CASSPEDRLPTGELFF
TRBV28,CASSLGGVQETQYF
TRBV7-8,CASSHGPGPLGSGYTF
TRBV30,CAWSVSLAGVNEQFF
TRBV6-6,CASRPTSRALGDEQFF
TRBV30,CAWSVLGLAATSYEQYF
TRBV4-3,CASSQVSGTLGYTF
TRBV9,CASSPQSANEQFF
TRBV29-1,CSAPTRGGSYNEQFF
TRBV9,CASSVAGSNQPQHF